Listed here are 10 T cell receptor beta chains from one sample, sequenced in a study of blood T cell repertoires in COVID-19. Clones were read by immunoSEQ multiplex PCR, and TCRdb kept only the in-frame ones, dropping some. The data contain 200,000 to 250,000 clones, under 90% of them singletons. Input material: PBMCs or T cells enriched from blood (not recorded which). Source of these receptors: a woman between 50 and 59 years old who had been exposed to COVID-19.

The genes are TRBV2 and TRBJ2-7, with 7 bases matching TRBD1. Germline V CDR1 and CDR2: SNHLY, FYNNEI. Trimming cost V 8 bases and J 2 bases; bases outside gene matches: 6. The length of the CDR3 is 13 residues. The DNA of the CDR3 is TGTGCCAGCGACAGGGTATCCCCCTACGAGCAGTACTTC. Translated: CASDRVSPYEQYF.

This clone was detected only a few times. V usage is TRBV6-5 and J usage is TRBJ2-3; D gene unclear. V shed 5 bases and J shed 5 bases, with 14 bases lying between them. The CDR3 has 14 residues. The germline V gene has CDR1 MNHEY and CDR2 SVGAGI. CDR3 sequence reads: CASSNPHFKDTQYF. The CDR3 bases are TGTGCCAGCAGTAACCCCCACTTCAAAGATACGCAGTATTTT.

The sample holds a few counts of this clone. The chain is built from TRBV24-1 and TRBJ2-1, with 14 bases lining up with TRBD2. The CDR3 is 16 residues long. Trimming at V came to 3 bases and at J to 9 bases, leaving 6 bases not matched to a gene. Germline V gene data show CDR1 as KGHDR and CDR2 as SFDVKD. CDR3 amino acids: CATSDPGLAGGGEQFF. The CDR3 bases are TGTGCCACCAGTGATCCCGGACTAGCGGGGGGCGGTGAGCAGTTCTTC.

This chain connects TRBV7-9 to TRBJ1-1; the D gene is possibly TRBD1 (5 bases). The V gene lost 2 bases and the J gene lost 1 base, with 8 bases spanning the gap. Germline-derived CDR1 and CDR2 are SEHNR and FQNEAQ (reference sequence). The CDR3 loop spans 14 amino acids. The CDR3 DNA sequence: TGTGCCAGCAGCTTAAGGGGTCAGAACACTGAAGCTTTCTTT. It specifies CASSLRGQNTEAFF.

V usage is TRBV6-1 and J usage is TRBJ1-5; perhaps TRBD1 as D (5 bases). The ends were cut back, 0 bases at V and 5 bases at J, with 14 bases in the middle. The CDR3 sequence is 16 residues long. The V gene's germline CDR1 is MNHNS and CDR2 SASEGT. The CDR3 here is CASSEALGGGDQPQHF. CDR3 DNA sequence: TGTGCCAGCAGTGAAGCGCTTGGGGGAGGAGATCAGCCCCAGCATTTT.

The rearrangement links TRBV5-1 to TRBJ2-1; 8 bases agree with TRBD2. The germline V gene encodes CDR1 SGHRS and CDR2 YFSETQ. The V segment lost 5 bases and the J segment 4 bases; nucleotides outside the gene matches: 5. This CDR3 is 14 amino acids long. The CDR3, as DNA: TGCGCCAGCAGTAACGGGGGGGATTACAATGAGCAGTTCTTC. Translating gives CASSNGGDYNEQFF. Combining the CDR3 with reference TRBV5-1 and TRBJ2-1 gives the whole variable domain KAGVTQTPRYLIKTRGQQVTLSCSPISGHRSVSWYQQTPGQGLQFLFEYFSETQRNKGNFPGRFSGRQFSNSRSEMNVSTLELGDSALYLCASSNGGDYNEQFFGPGTRLTVL.

The chain has TRBV5-8 and TRBJ2-3; the match to TRBD2 covers 7 bases. The CDR3 is 15 residues long. The V gene's germline CDR1 is SGHTS and CDR2 YDEGEE. V lost 4 bases to trimming and J lost 5 bases; unmatched junction nucleotides: 10. The CDR3 DNA sequence: TGTGCCAGCAGCCCAGGAGCGGGGCGTGGAGATACGCAGTATTTT. Translation gives CASSPGAGRGDTQYF.

This sequence joins TRBV9 and TRBJ1-1; 7 nucleotides match TRBD1. V trimming: 4 bases; J trimming: 4 bases; junction bases outside the gene matches: 10. From germline, CDR1 is SGDLS and CDR2 YYNGEE. This CDR3 comprises 15 residues. The CDR3 DNA sequence: TGTGCCAGCAGCCCTTCCACAGGGGCGGGCACTGAAGCTTTCTTT. Amino acids: CASSPSTGAGTEAFF.

The chain uses TRBV4-1 and TRBJ2-3; perhaps TRBD2 as D (6 bases). Germline V gives CDR1 MGHRA, CDR2 YSYEKL. CDR3 length equals 16 residues. V was trimmed by 0 bases and J by 2 bases, leaving 12 bases between them. The CDR3 protein is CASSQDPDYPTDTQYF. The CDR3 nucleotides are TGCGCCAGCAGCCAAGATCCGGACTACCCCACAGATACGCAGTATTTT.

This clone appeared once. The chain couples TRBV12-3 or TRBV12-4 to TRBJ2-5; D gene uncertain. V lost 8 bases to trimming and J lost 7 bases, with 8 bases between them. The CDR3 has 10 residues. CDR3 loop: CASRSGTQYF. CDR3 nucleotide sequence: TGTGCCAGCCGTTCAGGGACCCAGTACTTC.